What follows is one TCR beta chain and its context. In contrast to the negatively isolated CD8+ and CD4+ T cells, TEMRA cells were FACS-enriched. The source of the sample is a study of CD8 T cells in Susac syndrome. An amount of RNA that ranged from about 0.45 to 1 ug was reverse transcribed with random hexamers. Multiplex immunoSEQ PCR targeted 54 Vbeta and 13 Jbeta TCR beta segments. From the immunoSEQ multiplex PCR reads, TCRdb called clonotypes with MiXCR, one entry per CDR3 protein. The table includes roughly 140,000 distinct CDR3 sequences, 85% to 95% detected once. This sequence was found in a human donor with Susac syndrome. The material sequenced was CD4+ T cells from PBMCs.

CDR3 nucleotides: TGTGCCAGCAGCCAAGAGTCACCGGGACTAGCGGGGATGTCCCAGTACTTC. It yields the protein CASSQESPGLAGMSQYF. The chain uses TRBV3-1 and TRBJ2-5, with TRBD2 identical over 13 bases. CDR3 length equals 17 residues. Germline CDR1 LGHDT, CDR2 YNNKEL (reference sequence). V lost 0 bases to trimming and J lost 9 bases; unmatched junction nucleotides: 10.